The subject of this entry is one T cell receptor beta chain. What it binds is unknown. This sample was included in a study of T-cell reconstitution after alpha-beta-depleted transplantation in children. Study-level results: T-cell numbers and diversity one year post-transplant derived largely from freshly generated T cells. Recipient T cells and thymic progenitors that survived were the source of the high TCRbeta diversity seen at day 60 in some patients.

The library targeted TCRbeta and was prepared with unique molecular identifiers. Each CDR3 protein is one row after TCRdb ran MiXCR on the PCR reads. The sample yields 350,000 to 500,000 distinct CDR3 sequences, over 40% seen once. V gave up 5 bases and J gave up 4 bases; unmatched junction bases: 2. This CDR3 contains 15 residues. The source was PBMCs, collected before TCRalphabeta/CD19-depleted stem cell transplant. The genes are TRBV12-3 or TRBV12-4 and TRBJ2-3; TRBD2 matches at 14 bases. The TCR comes from a girl aged 2-10 years with aplastic anemia, due to receive a stem cell transplant. CDR3 residues: CASSATSGGADTQYF. The CDR3 DNA is TGTGCCAGCAGTGCGACTAGCGGGGGGGCAGATACGCAGTATTTT.